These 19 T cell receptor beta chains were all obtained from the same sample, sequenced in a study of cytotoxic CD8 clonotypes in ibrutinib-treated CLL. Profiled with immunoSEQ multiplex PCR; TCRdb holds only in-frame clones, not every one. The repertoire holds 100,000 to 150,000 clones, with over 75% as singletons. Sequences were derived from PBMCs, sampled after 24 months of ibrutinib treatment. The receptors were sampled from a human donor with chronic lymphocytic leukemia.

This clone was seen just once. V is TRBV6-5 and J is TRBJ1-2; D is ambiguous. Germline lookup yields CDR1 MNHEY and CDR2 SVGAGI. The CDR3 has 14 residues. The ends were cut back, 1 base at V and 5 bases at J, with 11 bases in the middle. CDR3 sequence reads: CASSYFGRSYGYTF. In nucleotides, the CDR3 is TGTGCCAGCAGTTACTTTGGCAGGTCTTATGGCTACACCTTC.

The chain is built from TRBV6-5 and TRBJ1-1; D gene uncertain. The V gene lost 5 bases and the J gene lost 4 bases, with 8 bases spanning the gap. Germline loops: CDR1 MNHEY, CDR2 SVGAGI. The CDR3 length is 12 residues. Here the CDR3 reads CASSKTTTEAFF. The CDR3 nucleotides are TGTGCCAGCAGTAAAACAACCACTGAAGCTTTCTTT.

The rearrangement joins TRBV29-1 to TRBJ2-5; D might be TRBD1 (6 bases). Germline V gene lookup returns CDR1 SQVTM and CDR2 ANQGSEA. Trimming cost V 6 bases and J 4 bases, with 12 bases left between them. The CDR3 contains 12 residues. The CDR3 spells CSVKPGAETQYF. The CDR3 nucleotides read TGCAGCGTCAAGCCAGGGGCAGAGACCCAGTACTTC.

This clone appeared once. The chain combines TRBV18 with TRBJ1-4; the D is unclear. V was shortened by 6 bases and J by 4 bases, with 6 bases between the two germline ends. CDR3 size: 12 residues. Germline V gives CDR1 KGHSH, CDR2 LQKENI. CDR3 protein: CASSHYNEKLFF. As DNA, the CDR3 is TGTGCCAGCTCGCATTATAATGAAAAACTGTTTTTT.

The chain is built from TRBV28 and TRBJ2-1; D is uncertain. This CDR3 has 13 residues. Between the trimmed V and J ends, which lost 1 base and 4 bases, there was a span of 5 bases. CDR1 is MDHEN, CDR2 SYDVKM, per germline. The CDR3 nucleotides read TGTGCCAGCAGTTTATTACAGTACAATGAGCAGTTCTTC. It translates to CASSLLQYNEQFF.

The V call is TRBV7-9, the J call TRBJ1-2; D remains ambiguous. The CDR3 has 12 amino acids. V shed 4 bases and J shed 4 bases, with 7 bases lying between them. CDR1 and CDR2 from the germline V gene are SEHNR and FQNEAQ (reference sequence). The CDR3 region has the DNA TGTGCCAGCAGCTCCGGGGTCTATGGCTACACCTTC. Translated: CASSSGVYGYTF.

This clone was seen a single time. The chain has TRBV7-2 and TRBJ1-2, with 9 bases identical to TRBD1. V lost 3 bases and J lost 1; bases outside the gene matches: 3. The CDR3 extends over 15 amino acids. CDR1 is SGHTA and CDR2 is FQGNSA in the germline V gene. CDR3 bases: TGTGCCAGCAGCTTGGGGACAGGGATTAACTATGGCTACACCTTC. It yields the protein CASSLGTGINYGYTF.

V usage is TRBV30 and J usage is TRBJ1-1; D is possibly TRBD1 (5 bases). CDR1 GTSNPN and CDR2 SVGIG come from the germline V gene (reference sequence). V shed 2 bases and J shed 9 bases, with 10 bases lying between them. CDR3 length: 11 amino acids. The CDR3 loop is CAWSTGQKAFF. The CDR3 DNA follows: TGTGCCTGGAGTACAGGCCAAAAAGCTTTCTTT. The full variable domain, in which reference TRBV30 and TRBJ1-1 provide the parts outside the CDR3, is SQTIHQWPATLVQPVGSPLSLECTVEGTSNPNLYWYRQAAGRGLQLLFYSVGIGQISSEVPQNLSASRPQDRQFILSSKKLLLSDSGFYLCAWSTGQKAFFGQGTRLTVV.

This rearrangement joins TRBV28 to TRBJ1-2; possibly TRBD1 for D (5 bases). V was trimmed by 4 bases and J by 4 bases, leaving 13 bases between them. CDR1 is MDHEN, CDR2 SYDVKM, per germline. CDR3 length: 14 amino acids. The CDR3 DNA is TGTGCCAGCAGTTCCGTGACCGGGGGCTATGGCTACACCTTC. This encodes CASSSVTGGYGYTF.

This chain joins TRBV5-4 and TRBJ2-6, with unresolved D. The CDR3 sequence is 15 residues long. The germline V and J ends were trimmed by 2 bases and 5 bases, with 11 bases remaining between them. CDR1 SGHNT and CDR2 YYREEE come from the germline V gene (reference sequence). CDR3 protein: CASSLSRSRANVLTF. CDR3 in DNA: TGTGCCAGCAGCTTATCCCGTTCTCGGGCCAACGTCCTGACTTTC. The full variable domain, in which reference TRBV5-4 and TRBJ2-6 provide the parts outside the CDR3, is ETGVTQSPTHLIKTRGQQVTLRCSSQSGHNTVSWYQQALGQGPQFIFQYYREEENGRGNFPPRFSGLQFPNYSSELNVNALELDDSALYLCASSLSRSRANVLTFGAGSRLTVL.

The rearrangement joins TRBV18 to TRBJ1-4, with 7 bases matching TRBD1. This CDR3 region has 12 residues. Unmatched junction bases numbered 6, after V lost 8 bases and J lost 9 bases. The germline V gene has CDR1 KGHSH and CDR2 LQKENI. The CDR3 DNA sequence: TGTGCCAGCGCAGACAGGGATCAAAAACTGTTTTTT. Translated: CASADRDQKLFF.

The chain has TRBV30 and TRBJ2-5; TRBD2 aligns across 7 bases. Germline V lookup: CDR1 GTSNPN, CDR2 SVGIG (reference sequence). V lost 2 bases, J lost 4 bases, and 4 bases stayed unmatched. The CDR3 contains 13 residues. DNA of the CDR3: TGTGCCTGGAGTCGGGGGGACCTAGAGACCCAGTACTTC. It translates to CAWSRGDLETQYF. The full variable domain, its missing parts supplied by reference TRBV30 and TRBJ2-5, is SQTIHQWPATLVQPVGSPLSLECTVEGTSNPNLYWYRQAAGRGLQLLFYSVGIGQISSEVPQNLSASRPQDRQFILSSKKLLLSDSGFYLCAWSRGDLETQYFGPGTRLLVL.

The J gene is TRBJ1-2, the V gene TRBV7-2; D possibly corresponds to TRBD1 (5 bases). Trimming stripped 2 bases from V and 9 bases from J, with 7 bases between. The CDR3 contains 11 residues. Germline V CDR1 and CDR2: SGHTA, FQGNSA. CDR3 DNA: TGTGCCAGCAGCTTAAGGGGCCGCTACACCTTC. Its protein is CASSLRGRYTF.

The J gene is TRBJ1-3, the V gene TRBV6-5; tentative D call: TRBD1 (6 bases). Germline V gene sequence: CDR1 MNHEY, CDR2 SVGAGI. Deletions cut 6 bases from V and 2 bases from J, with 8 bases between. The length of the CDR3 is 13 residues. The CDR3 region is CASSRGPGNTIYF. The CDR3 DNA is TGTGCCAGCAGCAGGGGCCCTGGAAACACCATATATTTT.

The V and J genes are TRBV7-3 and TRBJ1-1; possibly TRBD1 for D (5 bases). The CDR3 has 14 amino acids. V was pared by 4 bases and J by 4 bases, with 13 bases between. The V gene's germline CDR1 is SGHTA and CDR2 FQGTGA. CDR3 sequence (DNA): TGTGCCAGCAGCTCCCAGGGCGGACGCACTGAAGCTTTCTTT. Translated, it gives CASSSQGGRTEAFF.

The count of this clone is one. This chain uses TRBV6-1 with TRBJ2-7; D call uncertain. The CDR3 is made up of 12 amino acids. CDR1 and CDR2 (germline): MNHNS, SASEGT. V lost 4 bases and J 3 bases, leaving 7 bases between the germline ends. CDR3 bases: TGTGCCAGCAGTGCGACGGGCTACGAGCAGTACTTC. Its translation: CASSATGYEQYF.

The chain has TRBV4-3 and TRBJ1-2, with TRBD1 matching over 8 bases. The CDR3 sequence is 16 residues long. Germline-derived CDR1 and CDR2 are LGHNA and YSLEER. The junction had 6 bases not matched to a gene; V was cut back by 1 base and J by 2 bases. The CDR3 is CASSQGTGNENYGYTF. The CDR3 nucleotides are TGCGCCAGCAGCCAAGGGACAGGGAATGAGAACTATGGCTACACCTTC.

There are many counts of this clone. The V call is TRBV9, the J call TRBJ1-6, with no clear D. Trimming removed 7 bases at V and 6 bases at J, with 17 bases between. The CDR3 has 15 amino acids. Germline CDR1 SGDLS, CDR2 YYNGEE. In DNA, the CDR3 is TGTGCCAGCGGGCGGTTCGGACCCGGTAATTCACCCCTCCACTTT. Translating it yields CASGRFGPGNSPLHF.

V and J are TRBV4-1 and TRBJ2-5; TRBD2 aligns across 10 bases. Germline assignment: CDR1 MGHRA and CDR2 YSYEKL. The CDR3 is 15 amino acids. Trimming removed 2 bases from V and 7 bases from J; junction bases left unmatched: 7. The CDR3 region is CASSQLAGAIGTQYF. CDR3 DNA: TGCGCCAGCAGCCAACTAGCGGGAGCAATAGGGACCCAGTACTTC.